This passage covers 10 T cell receptor beta chains from one sample sequenced in a study of T cells in tumors after PD-1 blockade. Sequencing was performed with immunoSEQ multiplex PCR; in TCRdb, only in-frame clones are kept and a portion is missing. The table lists some 48,000 clones, 75% to 80% of them singletons. The material sequenced was PBMCs, taken before anti-PD-1 treatment. The receptors come from a human donor with basal cell carcinoma.

V and J are TRBV7-9 and TRBJ1-4, with 9 bases lining up with TRBD1. This CDR3 has 17 residues. V shed 5 bases and J 5 bases; nucleotides not matched to a gene: 12. Germline-derived CDR1 and CDR2 are SEHNR and FQNEAQ (reference sequence). CDR3 sequence: CASSPLGQGLWNEKLFF. The CDR3 DNA follows: TGTGCCAGCAGCCCCCTAGGACAGGGGCTTTGGAATGAAAAACTGTTTTTT.

The chain joins TRBV7-9 to TRBJ1-5; D not certain. V lost 2 bases, J lost 8 bases, and 13 bases lay in between. CDR1 and CDR2 from the germline V gene are SEHNR and FQNEAQ (reference sequence). The CDR3 is 14 residues long. This CDR3 reads CASSLTKEGEPQHF. In DNA form, the CDR3 reads TGTGCCAGCAGCTTAACTAAAGAAGGTGAGCCCCAGCATTTT.

The chain employs TRBV19 and TRBJ1-5; TRBD1 agrees at 8 bases. The germline gives CDR1 LNHDA, CDR2 SQIVND (reference sequence). After removal of 5 bases from V and 4 bases from J, the junction contained 7 bases not matched to a gene. This CDR3 comprises 15 residues. The CDR3 sequence is CASSSQGTGNQPQHF. CDR3 coding DNA: TGTGCCAGTAGTTCCCAGGGGACAGGTAATCAGCCCCAGCATTTT.

The chain employs TRBV6-5 and TRBJ1-3; unclear D gene. The CDR3 runs to 15 residues. CDR1 MNHEY and CDR2 SVGAGI come from the germline V gene. Trimming removed 4 bases from V and 0 bases from J, with 10 bases in between. The CDR3 sequence: CASSSDLPSGNTIYF. The CDR3 bases are TGTGCCAGCAGTTCCGACCTACCCTCTGGAAACACCATATATTTT.

The gene calls are TRBV9 and TRBJ2-1; D ambiguous. Germline assignment: CDR1 SGDLS and CDR2 YYNGEE. The CDR3 is made up of 15 amino acids. Deletions cut 0 bases from V and 9 bases from J, with 16 bases between. DNA for the CDR3: TGTGCCAGCAGCGTAGTAGGGTCCCATTCGGGTGAGCAGTTCTTC. Encoded protein: CASSVVGSHSGEQFF.

The V gene is TRBV27, the J gene TRBJ2-1; 10 bases match TRBD2. The trim removed 5 bases at V and 1 base at J, leaving 2 bases unmatched. Germline V gene lookup returns CDR1 MNHEY and CDR2 SMNVEV (reference sequence). The CDR3 spans 15 residues. CDR3 region: CASSGSGGSYNEQFF. In DNA, the CDR3 is TGTGCCAGCAGTGGTAGCGGGGGGTCCTACAATGAGCAGTTCTTC.

This chain uses TRBV28 with TRBJ1-6; 7 positions match TRBD1. The CDR3 is 14 residues long. Unmatched junction bases numbered 10, after V lost 11 bases and J lost 6 bases. Germline V gene data show CDR1 as MDHEN and CDR2 as SYDVKM. CDR3 DNA: TGTGCCGTTCACTCCGGGACAGTTAATTCACCCCTCCACTTT. Its translation: CAVHSGTVNSPLHF.

This clone showed up just once. The V gene is TRBV29-1, the J gene TRBJ1-1, with 7 bases aligning to TRBD1. This CDR3 is built from 15 residues. J lost 5 bases, V lost 7 bases, and 16 bases had no gene match. Germline CDR1 is SQVTM and CDR2 is ANQGSEA. The CDR3: CSARGVTGSRTEAFF. Written as DNA, the CDR3 is TGCAGCGCCCGGGGGGTGACAGGGTCGAGGACTGAAGCTTTCTTT.

CDR3 in DNA: TGTGCCAGCAGCAAATCCGGACTGAGCGGGAGGGAACGGGGGGAGCTGTTTTTT. Encoded protein: CASSKSGLSGRERGELFF. The chain uses TRBV21-1 and TRBJ2-2; the listed D gene, TRBD2, was not tested against the DNA. TRBV21-1 is marked as a pseudogene. CDR3 size: 18 residues.

J is TRBJ2-1 and V is TRBV29-1; no definite D call. The CDR3 has 13 residues. Looked up from germline, CDR1 is SQVTM and CDR2 is ANQGSEA. Deletions cut 3 bases from V and 2 bases from J, with 8 bases between. In nucleotides, the CDR3 is TGCAGCGTTGAGCCCAAGGCCTACAATGAGCAGTTCTTC. Protein: CSVEPKAYNEQFF.